The rows below give T cell receptor beta chains drawn from one sample of a study of breast tumors, draining lymph nodes, adjacent tissues. MiXCR, applied by TCRdb to the multiplex PCR reads, yields one record per CDR3 protein. The data contain 200,000 or so distinct CDR3 sequences, around a third of them seen just once; the ten biggest clones take up 4.3%. What was sequenced was axillary lymph node tissue. These receptors were collected from a female donor with breast cancer. Some clones in this sample may be carry-over from other donors' samples. The CDR3 runs from the conserved cysteine through the conserved F or W. D genes are given only for firm matches. Only some rows state a clone size, as once, few, many or a class for expanded clones.

TRBJ2-7 | TRBV4-1 | . | many | 13 | CASSQWLGGEQYF | TGCGCCAGCAGCCAGTGGTTGGGCGGGGAGCAGTACTTC
TRBJ1-3 | TRBV2 | . | many | 14 | CASSNRRAGNTIYF | TGTGCCAGCAGTAACAGGAGGGCTGGAAACACCATATATTTT
TRBJ1-1 | TRBV4-3 | . | few | 14 | CASSQDAGNTEAFF | TGCGCCAGCAGCCAAGATGCGGGGAACACTGAAGCTTTCTTT
TRBJ1-2 | TRBV6-6 | . | . | 15 | CASSEARRGIYGYAF | TGTGCCAGCAGTGAAGCGCGGAGGGGGATCTATGGCTACGCCTTC
TRBJ1-1 | TRBV7-2 | . | . | 11 | CASSLGLEAFF | TGTGCCAGTTCCTTGGGTCTTGAAGCTTTCTTT
TRBJ1-1 | TRBV14 | . | . | 18 | CASSPTGGSVIENTEAFF | TGTGCCAGCAGCCCGACGGGGGGAAGTGTTATAGAGAACACTGAAGCTTTCTTT
TRBJ1-1 | TRBV5-1 | . | . | 15 | CASSEHGAGMTEAFF | TGCGCCAGCAGCGAACACGGGGCGGGGATGACTGAAGCTTTCTTT
TRBJ2-4 | TRBV7-6 | TRBD2 | . | 15 | CAGGRGRAVKNIQHF | TGTGCCGGGGGTCGTGGGAGGGCGGTCAAAAACATTCAGCACTTC
TRBJ2-3 | TRBV29-1 | . | many | 13 | CSVESTGSDTQYF | TGCAGCGTTGAAAGCACAGGGTCAGATACGCAGTATTTT
TRBJ2-7 | TRBV28 | . | many | 12 | CASSLWGDKQYF | TGTGCCAGCAGTTTATGGGGCGACAAGCAGTACTTC
TRBJ1-2 | TRBV7-8 | . | many | 15 | CASSLDQGSDYGYTF | TGTGCCAGCAGCTTAGACCAGGGTTCCGACTATGGCTACACCTTC
TRBJ1-5 | TRBV20-1 | . | many | 13 | CSAKVLGVQPQHF | TGCAGTGCTAAAGTTTTGGGTGTTCAGCCCCAGCATTTT
TRBJ2-1 | TRBV12-3/TRBV12-4 | . | many | 14 | CASRVALPQREQFF | TGTGCCAGCAGGGTAGCGTTACCTCAAAGGGAGCAGTTCTTC
TRBJ2-7 | TRBV7-6 | TRBD2 | many | 15 | CASSKLAGGIYEQYF | TGTGCCAGCAGCAAGCTAGCGGGGGGAATTTACGAGCAGTACTTC
TRBJ2-7 | TRBV20-1 | . | . | 11 | CSYGRSYEQYF | TGCAGTTATGGCAGGTCTTACGAGCAGTACTTC
TRBJ1-1 | TRBV15 | TRBD1 | . | 17 | CATSRSGQGFWGTEAFF | TGTGCCACCAGCAGGTCGGGACAGGGTTTCTGGGGCACTGAAGCTTTCTTT
TRBJ1-6 | TRBV12-3/TRBV12-4 | . | many | 14 | CASSLDRYNSPLHF | TGTGCCAGCAGTTTAGACAGGTATAATTCACCCCTCCACTTT
TRBJ2-7 | TRBV6-6 | TRBD1 | few | 13 | CASRDRGSYEQYF | TGTGCCAGCAGGGACAGGGGCTCCTACGAGCAGTACTTC
TRBJ2-7 | TRBV3-1 | TRBD1 | many | 15 | CASSQDRDRDYEQYF | TGTGCCAGCAGCCAAGACAGAGACAGGGACTACGAGCAGTACTTC
TRBJ2-7 | TRBV2 | TRBD2 | many | 15 | CASSEALAGGYEQYF | TGTGCCAGCAGTGAAGCCTTAGCGGGAGGATACGAGCAGTACTTC
TRBJ2-3 | TRBV5-6 | TRBD1 | many | 16 | CASSLGQEVSTDTQYF | TGTGCCAGCAGCCTCGGACAGGAGGTTAGCACAGATACGCAGTATTTT
TRBJ2-1 | TRBV6-5 | . | many | 14 | CASRSGGDYNEQFF | TGTGCCAGCAGGTCCGGAGGCGACTACAATGAGCAGTTCTTC
TRBJ2-3 | TRBV2 | TRBD2 | many | 15 | CASGPSGEDPDTQYF | TGTGCCAGCGGTCCTAGCGGGGAAGATCCAGATACGCAGTATTTT
TRBJ2-3 | TRBV2 | TRBD1 | . | 14 | CASKDRVRIDAQYF | TGTGCCAGCAAGGACAGGGTACGCATAGATGCGCAGTATTTT
TRBJ2-3 | TRBV2 | . | many | 16 | CASSPRQTASTDTQYF | TGTGCCAGCAGTCCCAGACAGACAGCGAGCACAGATACGCAGTATTTT
TRBJ1-6 | TRBV4-2 | TRBD1 | many | 15 | CASSQGTGYNSPLHF | TGTGCCAGCAGCCAAGGGACAGGGTATAATTCACCCCTCCACTTT
TRBJ1-5 | TRBV2 | TRBD1 | many | 15 | CASRGQGLSNQPQHF | TGTGCCAGCAGGGGACAGGGCTTAAGCAATCAGCCCCAGCATTTT
TRBJ2-7 | TRBV2 | TRBD1 | many | 14 | CASSEAGRGTGPDF | TGTGCCAGCAGTGAAGCGGGGAGGGGGACAGGGCCCGACTTC
TRBJ1-5 | TRBV10-3 | . | many | 13 | CAISDSENQPQHF | TGTGCCATCAGTGACAGCGAGAATCAGCCCCAGCATTTT
TRBJ1-1 | TRBV12-3/TRBV12-4 | . | . | 14 | CASSLSPGNTEAFF | TGTGCCAGCAGTCTCTCCCCGGGGAACACTGAAGCTTTCTTT
TRBJ2-1 | TRBV7-3 | TRBD2 | many | 12 | CASSSPGLLQFF | TGTGCCAGCAGCTCTCCGGGACTATTACAGTTCTTC
TRBJ2-2 | TRBV5-6 | TRBD2 | many | 16 | CASSLTTGGDTGELFF | TGTGCCAGCAGCTTGACAACTGGGGGGGACACCGGGGAGCTGTTTTTT
TRBJ2-7 | TRBV20-1 | . | many | 13 | CSPVQGYPYEQYF | TGCAGTCCTGTACAGGGATACCCCTACGAGCAGTACTTC
TRBJ1-5 | TRBV28 | TRBD1 | . | 15 | CASIQTQGANQPQHF | TGTGCCAGCATCCAAACTCAGGGGGCCAATCAGCCCCAGCATTTT
TRBJ1-1 | TRBV11-2 | . | . | 14 | CASSLAGGDTEAFF | TGTGCCAGCAGCTTAGCTGGGGGGGACACTGAAGCTTTCTTT
TRBJ1-3 | TRBV6-6 | . | many | 16 | CASRLRVSHSGNTIYF | TGTGCCAGCAGGCTGAGGGTTAGCCACTCTGGAAACACCATATATTTT
TRBJ2-3 | TRBV10-3 | TRBD1 | many | 14 | CAISQTGSTDTQYF | TGTGCCATCAGCCAGACAGGGAGCACAGATACGCAGTATTTT
TRBJ2-5 | TRBV20-1 | . | many | 12 | CSTPALAAAQYF | TGCAGTACCCCTGCCTTGGCGGCGGCCCAGTACTTC
TRBJ2-3 | TRBV6-5 | TRBD1 | many | 15 | CASRLGQGRTDTQYF | TGTGCCAGCCGTCTTGGACAGGGGCGCACAGATACGCAGTATTTT
TRBJ2-1 | TRBV28 | TRBD1 | few | 15 | CASSLSTTGTHEQFF | TGTGCCAGCAGTTTATCTACGACAGGGACGCATGAGCAGTTCTTC
TRBJ2-5 | TRBV7-3 | . | . | 16 | CASSLWDTGEQETQYF | TGTGCCAGCAGCTTATGGGACACCGGGGAGCAAGAGACCCAGTACTTC